This T cell receptor beta chain was retrieved from a study of blood T cell repertoires in COVID-19 (dated by TCRdb to the early 2020s). In terms of the full investigation: Samples from collaborators originated in the United States, Italy and Spain and spanned both the acute and convalescent phases of COVID-19. Samples were obtained from the ongoing ImmuneRACE study (first 160 participants) and from about 1,300 subjects provided by 6 global collaborators. The repertoires were released in a freely available public database intended as a resource for research on the immune response to SARS-CoV-2. The prospective study material was composed of cDNA or gDNA derived from T cells, B-cell-depleted T cells, or PBMCs. Where available, HLA class I and class II types were taken from metadata supplied by the sample provider and were not determined by assay-based typing. Sample metadata almost always included a de-identified subject ID, COVID-19 status, age in years and sex. Subjects who had been exposed to COVID-19, were actively infected with it, or had recovered from it provided the deeply sampled blood TCRbeta repertoires that made up the dataset.

The germline V gene specifies MDHEN as CDR1 and SYDVKM as CDR2. The CDR3 measures 15 amino acids from cysteine to phenylalanine. Just the 45-base CDR3 DNA is kept, in frame starting at base 1. Deletion took 1 base off V and 3 bases off J, with a span of 10 bases between the germline ends. Each collaborating institution followed its own protocols to collect whole blood in K2EDTA tubes. For TCRbeta analysis, collaborator samples were shipped as frozen whole blood, as isolated PBMCs, or as DNA extracted from either sample type. Comment on this clone: Its specific antigen is unknown. Qualities for individual bases were not recorded, and no much larger clone is one base off.

TCRbeta CDR3 regions were amplified from genomic DNA by means of the immunoSEQ Assay, a bias-controlled multiplex PCR. For the original study's pipeline: Nucleated cell counts per sample were estimated from amplification of reference gene primers within the assay. To quantify the absolute abundance of each unique TCRbeta CDR3 rearrangement, sequence reads were collapsed and filtered. Productive Simpson clonality was computed per sample as the square root of Simpson's diversity index over productive rearrangements. Not all clones reach the TCRdb copy of this immuneACCESS table, which keeps in-frame sequences only. Checked studies attribute under half of the gap to unresolved V genes and leave the rest unexplained. The D gene and trimming were derived from the DNA, and the V and J assignments and clone size from that table. For this sample there are about 240,000 clones; just under 85% appear just once. Clones ranked in the top ten supply about 4% of the sample.

The research as a whole found: How much clinical and demographic metadata was included differed by source and by participant, and the metadata was provided uncurated.

This receptor was identified in a man in his fifties with acute or convalescent COVID-19. The sequence joins TRBV28 to TRBJ1-5; TRBD1 is possibly the D segment (5 matching bases). The specimen sequenced was peripheral blood. The CDR3 is CASSLSGRPNQPQHF. The DNA sequence is as follows: TGTGCCAGCAGTTTATCAGGGCGTCCCAATCAGCCCCAGCATTTT.